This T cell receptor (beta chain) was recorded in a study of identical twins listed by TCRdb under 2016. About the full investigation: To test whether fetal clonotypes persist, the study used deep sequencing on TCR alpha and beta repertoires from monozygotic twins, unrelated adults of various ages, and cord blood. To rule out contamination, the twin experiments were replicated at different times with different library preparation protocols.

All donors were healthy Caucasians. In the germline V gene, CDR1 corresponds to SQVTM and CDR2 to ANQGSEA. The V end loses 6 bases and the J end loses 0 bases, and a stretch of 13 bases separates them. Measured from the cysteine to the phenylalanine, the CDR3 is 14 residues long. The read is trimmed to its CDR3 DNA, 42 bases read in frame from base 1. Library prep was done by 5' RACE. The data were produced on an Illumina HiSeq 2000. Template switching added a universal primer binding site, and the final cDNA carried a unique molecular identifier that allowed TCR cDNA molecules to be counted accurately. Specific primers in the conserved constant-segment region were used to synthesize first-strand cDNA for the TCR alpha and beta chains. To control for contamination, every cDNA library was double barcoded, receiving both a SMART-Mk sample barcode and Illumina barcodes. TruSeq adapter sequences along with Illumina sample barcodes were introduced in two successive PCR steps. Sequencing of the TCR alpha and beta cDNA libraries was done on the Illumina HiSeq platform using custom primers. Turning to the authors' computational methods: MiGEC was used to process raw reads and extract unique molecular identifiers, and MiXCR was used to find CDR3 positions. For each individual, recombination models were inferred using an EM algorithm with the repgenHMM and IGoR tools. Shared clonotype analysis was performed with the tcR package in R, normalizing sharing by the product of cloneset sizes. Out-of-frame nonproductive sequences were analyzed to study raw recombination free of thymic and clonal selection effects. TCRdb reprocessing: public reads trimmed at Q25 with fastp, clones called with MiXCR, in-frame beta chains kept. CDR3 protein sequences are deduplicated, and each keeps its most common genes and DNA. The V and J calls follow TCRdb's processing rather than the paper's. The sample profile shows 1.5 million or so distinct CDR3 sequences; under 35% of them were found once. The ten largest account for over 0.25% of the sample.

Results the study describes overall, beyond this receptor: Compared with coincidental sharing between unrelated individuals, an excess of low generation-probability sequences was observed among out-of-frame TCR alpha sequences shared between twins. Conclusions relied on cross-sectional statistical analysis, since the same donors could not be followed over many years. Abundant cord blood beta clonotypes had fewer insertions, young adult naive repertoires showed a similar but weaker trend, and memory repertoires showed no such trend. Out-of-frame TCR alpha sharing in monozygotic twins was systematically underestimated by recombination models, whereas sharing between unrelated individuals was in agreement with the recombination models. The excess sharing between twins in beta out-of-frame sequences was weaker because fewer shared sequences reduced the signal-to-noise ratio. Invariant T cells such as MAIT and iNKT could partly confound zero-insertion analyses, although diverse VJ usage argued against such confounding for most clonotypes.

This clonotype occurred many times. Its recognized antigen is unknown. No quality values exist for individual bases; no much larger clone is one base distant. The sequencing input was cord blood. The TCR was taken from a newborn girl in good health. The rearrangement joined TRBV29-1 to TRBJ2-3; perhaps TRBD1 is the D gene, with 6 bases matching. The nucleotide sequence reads TGCAGCGTGTCCACAGGGTTAAGCACAGATACGCAGTATTTT. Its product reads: CSVSTGLSTDTQYF.